The 7 T cell receptor beta chains listed next were all sequenced from one sample in a study of T cells expressing NK-cell markers. After re-calling the 5' RACE reads, TCRdb lists one entry per CDR3 protein, DNA absent. This table lists 500,000 to 700,000 distinct CDR3 sequences. The sequencing sample was made of blood T cells: a sorted CD56 or NKG2C T cell subset, CD4+ or CD8+ T cells, or bulk PBMC T cells (not recorded which). These receptors originate from a young man in good health.

CDR3 loop: CASSPSGYTEAFF. This chain joins TRBV5-4 and TRBJ1-1. Germline-derived CDR1 and CDR2 are SGHNT and YYREEE (reference sequence). This CDR3 is 13 amino acids long.

The chain employs TRBV6-1 and TRBJ2-5; checking the TCRdb D call of TRBD1 is not possible without DNA. CDR1 MNHNS and CDR2 SASEGT come from the germline V gene. CDR3 length equals 19 residues. CDR3 region: CASSRNLPGQGRGEETQYF.

The J gene is TRBJ2-1, the V gene TRBV21-1; absent DNA, TCRdb's TRBD2 call cannot be checked. TRBV21-1 is described as a pseudogene. The CDR3 spans 15 residues. The CDR3 sequence is CASSGTSGRENEQFF.

This chain uses TRBV20-1 with TRBJ2-7; TCRdb outputs TRBD2, but without DNA this stays unchecked. Germline assignment: CDR1 DFQATT and CDR2 SNEGSKA (reference sequence). This CDR3 spans 13 amino acids. This CDR3 reads CSAQPSGSRLQYF.

V usage is TRBV29-1 and J usage is TRBJ1-1; absent DNA, TCRdb's TRBD1 call cannot be checked. The CDR3 extends over 19 amino acids. Looked up from germline, CDR1 is SQVTM and CDR2 is ANQGSEA. CDR3 residues: CSVEGTGTGRATVLAEAFF.

The chain recombines TRBV25-1 with TRBJ2-5; TCRdb indicates TRBD1, and absent DNA this call remains unverified. Germline V CDR1 and CDR2: MGHDK, SYGVNS. The CDR3 is 17 amino acids. The CDR3: CASSEYEQGAPGETQYF.

This chain joins TRBV7-8 and TRBJ2-1; the D call of TRBD1 rests on TCRdb alone, since no DNA is present to check it. The CDR3 has 14 residues. Germline V gene lookup returns CDR1 SGHVS and CDR2 FQNEAQ. CDR3 region: CASIPDRDYNEQFF.